This entry features one T cell receptor (beta chain) sequence. This specimen belongs to a study of blood T cell repertoires in COVID-19. Study background: T cells, B-cell-depleted T cells, or PBMCs provided the cDNA or gDNA that served as material.

Study processing details: It was from reference gene primer amplification that nucleated cell counts were estimated. Repertoires were generated with immunoSEQ multiplex PCR, while TCRdb's copy carries only in-frame clones and drops some. That table gives V, J and clone size, and the DNA gave D and trimming. Here the sample spans about 160,000 clones, about nine tenths being singletons. From germline, CDR1 is MNHEY and CDR2 SMNVEV (reference sequence). This CDR3 is built from 17 residues. Trimming stripped 6 bases from V and 7 bases from J, with 22 bases between. What was sequenced was peripheral blood. This sequence joins TRBV27 and TRBJ1-6; a possible D gene is TRBD1 (6 bases). The origin of this receptor is a woman in her fifties or sixties who had recovered from COVID-19. CDR3 DNA: TGTGCCAGCAGAACGGTGCGGTCCGGACAGCTAAATTCACCCCTCCACTTT. It translates to CASRTVRSGQLNSPLHF.